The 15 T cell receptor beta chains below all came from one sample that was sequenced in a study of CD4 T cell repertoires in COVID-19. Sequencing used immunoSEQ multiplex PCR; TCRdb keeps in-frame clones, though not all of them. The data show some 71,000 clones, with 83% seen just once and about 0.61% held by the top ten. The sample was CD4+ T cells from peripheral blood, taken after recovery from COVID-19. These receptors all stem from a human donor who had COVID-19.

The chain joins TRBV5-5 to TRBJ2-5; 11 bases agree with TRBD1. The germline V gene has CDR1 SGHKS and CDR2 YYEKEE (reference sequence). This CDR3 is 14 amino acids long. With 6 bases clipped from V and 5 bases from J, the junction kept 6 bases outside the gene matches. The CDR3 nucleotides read TGTGCCAGCACTGGGACAGGGGGGAGTGAGACCCAGTACTTC. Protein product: CASTGTGGSETQYF.

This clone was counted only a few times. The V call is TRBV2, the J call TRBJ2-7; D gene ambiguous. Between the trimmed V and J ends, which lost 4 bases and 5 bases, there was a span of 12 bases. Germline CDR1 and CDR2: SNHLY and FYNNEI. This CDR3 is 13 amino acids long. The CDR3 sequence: CASSVSPFNEQYF. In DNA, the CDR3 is TGTGCCAGCAGTGTCTCCCCCTTCAACGAGCAGTACTTC.

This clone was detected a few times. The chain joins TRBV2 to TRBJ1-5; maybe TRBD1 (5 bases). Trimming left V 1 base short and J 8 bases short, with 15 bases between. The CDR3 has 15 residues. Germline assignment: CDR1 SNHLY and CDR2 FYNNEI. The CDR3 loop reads CASSEEGQVSKPQHF. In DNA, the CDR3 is TGTGCCAGCAGTGAAGAGGGGCAGGTCTCTAAGCCCCAGCATTTT.

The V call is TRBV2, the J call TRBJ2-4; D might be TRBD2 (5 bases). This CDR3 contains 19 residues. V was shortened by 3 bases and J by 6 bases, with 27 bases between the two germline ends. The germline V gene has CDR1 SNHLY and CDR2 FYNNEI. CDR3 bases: TGTGCCAGCAGTGAGCCAGGATCTCTAGCCCGGGGTCGGCTAAACATTCAGTACTTC. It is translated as CASSEPGSLARGRLNIQYF. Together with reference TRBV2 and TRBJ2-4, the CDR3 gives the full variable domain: EPEVTQTPSHQVTQMGQEVILRCVPISNHLYFYWYRQILGQKVEFLVSFYNNEISEKSEIFDDQFSVERPDGSNFTLKIRSTKLEDSAMYFCASSEPGSLARGRLNIQYFGAGTRLSVL.

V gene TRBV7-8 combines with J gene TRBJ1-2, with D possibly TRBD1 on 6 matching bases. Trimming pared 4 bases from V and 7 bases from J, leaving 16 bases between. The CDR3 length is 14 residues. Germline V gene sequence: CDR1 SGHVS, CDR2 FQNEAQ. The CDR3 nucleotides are TGTGCCAGCAGCTCGGCTCAGGGGAGAGTTGGCTACACCTTC. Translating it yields CASSSAQGRVGYTF.

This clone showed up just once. CDR3 sequence (DNA): TGTGCCAGCAGCACACTAGCGGGGGCCCCCACCGCAGATACGCAGTATTTT. It is translated as CASSTLAGAPTADTQYF. The chain is built from TRBV21-1 and TRBJ2-3; no DNA check was done on the table's D call, TRBD2. TRBV21-1 is flagged as a pseudogene. The CDR3 runs 17 residues.

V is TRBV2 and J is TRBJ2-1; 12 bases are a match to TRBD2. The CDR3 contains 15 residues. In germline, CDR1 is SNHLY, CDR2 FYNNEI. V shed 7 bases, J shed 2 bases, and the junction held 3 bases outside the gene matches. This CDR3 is CASTRTSGTYNEQFF. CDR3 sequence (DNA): TGTGCCAGCACCCGGACTAGCGGGACCTACAATGAGCAGTTCTTC.

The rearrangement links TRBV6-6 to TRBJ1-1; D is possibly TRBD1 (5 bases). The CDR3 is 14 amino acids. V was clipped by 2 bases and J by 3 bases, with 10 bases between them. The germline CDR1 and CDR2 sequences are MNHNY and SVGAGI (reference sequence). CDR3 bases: TGTGCCAGCAGTTACCTGGGAGGGGACACTGAAGCTTTCTTT. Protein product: CASSYLGGDTEAFF.

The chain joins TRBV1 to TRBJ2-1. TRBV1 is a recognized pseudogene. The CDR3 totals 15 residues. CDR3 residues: CTSSQGGSRDNEQFF. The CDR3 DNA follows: TGCACCAGCAGCCAAGGAGGGTCCAGGGACAATGAGCAGTTCTTC.

CDR3 region: CASSQDLTSGGYSYEQYF. The CDR3 coding sequence is TGCGCCAGCAGCCAAGATCTGACTAGCGGGGGGTATTCCTACGAGCAGTACTTC. This chain connects TRBV4-1 to TRBJ2-7, with 13 bases fitting TRBD2. CDR3 length: 18 amino acids. Germline CDR1 MGHRA, CDR2 YSYEKL. J lost 1 base, V lost 0 bases, and 6 bases had no gene match.

CDR3 DNA: TGTGCCAGCAGTTTAGGGCCGAACACCGGGGAGCTGTTTTTT. Residues: CASSLGPNTGELFF. The rearrangement uses TRBV27 and TRBJ2-2; D is uncertain. The V and J ends lost 2 bases and 0 bases respectively, with 4 bases between them. This CDR3 spans 14 amino acids. Germline V gene sequence: CDR1 MNHEY, CDR2 SMNVEV (reference sequence).

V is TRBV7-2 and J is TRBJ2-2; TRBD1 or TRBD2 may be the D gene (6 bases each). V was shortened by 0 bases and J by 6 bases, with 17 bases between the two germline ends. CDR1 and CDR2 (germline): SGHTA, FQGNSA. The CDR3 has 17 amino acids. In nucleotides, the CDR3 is TGTGCCAGCAGCTTAGCTGGGGGGCGCTTTCTATCCGGGGAGCTGTTTTTT. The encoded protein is CASSLAGGRFLSGELFF. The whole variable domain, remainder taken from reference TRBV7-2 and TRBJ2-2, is GAGVSQSPSNKVTEKGKDVELRCDPISGHTALYWYRQSLGQGLEFLIYFQGNSAPDKSGLPSDRFSAERTGGSVSTLTIQRTQQEDSAVYLCASSLAGGRFLSGELFFGEGSRLTVL.

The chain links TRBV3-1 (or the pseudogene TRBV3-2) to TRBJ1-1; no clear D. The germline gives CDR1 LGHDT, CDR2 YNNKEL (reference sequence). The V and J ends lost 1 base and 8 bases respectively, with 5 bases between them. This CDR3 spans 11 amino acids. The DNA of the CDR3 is TGTGCCAGCAGCCAAGCCTGGGAAGCTTTCTTT. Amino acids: CASSQAWEAFF.

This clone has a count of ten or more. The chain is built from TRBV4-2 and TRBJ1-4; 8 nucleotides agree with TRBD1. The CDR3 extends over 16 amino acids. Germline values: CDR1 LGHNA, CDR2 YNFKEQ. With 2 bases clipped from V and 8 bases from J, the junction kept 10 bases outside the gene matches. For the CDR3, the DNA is TGTGCCAGCAGCCAAACAGAGGGACAGGCTCTCGAAAAACTGTTTTTT. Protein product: CASSQTEGQALEKLFF.

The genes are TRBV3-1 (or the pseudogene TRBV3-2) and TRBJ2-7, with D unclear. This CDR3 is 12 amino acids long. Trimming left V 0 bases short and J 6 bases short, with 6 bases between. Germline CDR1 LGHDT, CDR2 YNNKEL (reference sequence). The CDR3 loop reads CASSQDRVEQYF. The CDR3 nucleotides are TGTGCCAGCAGCCAAGATAGGGTCGAGCAGTACTTC.